The rows below give T cell receptor beta chains drawn from one sample of a study of CD8 T cells in ankylosing spondylitis. MiXCR, run by TCRdb on the 5' RACE reads, gives a single entry per CDR3 protein. The sample contains 300,000 to 350,000 distinct CDR3 sequences, less than 25% of which appear only once. Material: blood, either unsorted or a sorted T cell fraction (not recorded which). The receptors were sampled from a female donor with ankylosing spondylitis or in good health (not recorded which). The CDR3 runs from the conserved cysteine through the conserved F or W. D genes are given only for firm matches. Only part of the rows carry a size: once, few, many, or a class if the clone is expanded.

j_call clone_size d_call v_call cdr3_aa cdr3_nt
TRBJ2-1 NA NA TRBV20-1 CSVRGGNRPSYNEQFF TGCAGTGTCAGAGGGGGGAACAGGCCCTCCTACAATGAGCAGTTCTTC
TRBJ1-1 few NA TRBV2 CASGEGSTAFF TGTGCCAGCGGGGAGGGGAGTACGGCTTTCTTT
TRBJ1-2 few NA TRBV29-1 CSANWRGVNYGYTF TGCAGCGCAAACTGGAGGGGAGTCAACTATGGCTACACCTTC
TRBJ2-3 NA TRBD2 TRBV12-3/TRBV12-4 CASSLARLAVSDTQYF TGTGCCAGCAGTTTAGCGCGACTAGCGGTATCAGATACGCAGTATTTT
TRBJ2-1 many NA TRBV20-1 CSAWDHGHNEQFF TGCAGTGCATGGGACCACGGCCACAATGAGCAGTTCTTC
TRBJ2-7 many TRBD2 TRBV6-1 CASSTGLAGISEQYF TGTGCCAGCAGTACAGGACTAGCGGGCATAAGCGAGCAGTACTTC
TRBJ2-7 NA TRBD1 TRBV4-3 CASSRAGTGRYEQYF TGCGCCAGCAGCCGAGCCGGGACAGGGAGGTACGAGCAGTACTTC
TRBJ2-1 few NA TRBV20-1 CSAMDPGLSEQFF TGCAGTGCTATGGACCCAGGACTTTCCGAGCAGTTCTTC
TRBJ1-6 few TRBD1 TRBV5-1 CASSFTDRDAPLHF TGCGCCAGCAGCTTTACGGACAGGGACGCACCCCTCCACTTT
TRBJ2-1 few NA TRBV5-1 CASSLVQDPYNEQFF TGCGCCAGCAGCTTGGTACAAGATCCCTACAATGAGCAGTTCTTC
TRBJ2-3 few NA TRBV5-5 CASSLTPREISAQYF TGTGCCAGCAGCCTGACCCCTCGGGAGATCAGTGCGCAGTATTTT
TRBJ2-1 few TRBD2 TRBV20-1 CSAPLAGRTNEQFF TGCAGTGCCCCTCTAGCGGGACGAACCAATGAGCAGTTCTTC
TRBJ2-1 NA NA TRBV20-1 CSARDSTQNVYNEQFF TGCAGTGCTAGAGATAGCACCCAGAACGTCTACAATGAGCAGTTCTTC
TRBJ2-5 many NA TRBV5-1 CASSLHSKETQYF TGCGCCAGCAGCTTGCACAGTAAAGAGACCCAGTACTTC
TRBJ2-7 few NA TRBV5-5 CASSLIGNHEQYF TGTGCCAGCAGCTTGATAGGGAACCACGAGCAGTACTTC
TRBJ1-4 many NA TRBV29-1 CFFTGNEKLFF TGCTTCTTTACAGGGAATGAAAAACTGTTTTTT
TRBJ2-2 NA TRBD2 TRBV25-1 CASSGSGTSTGELFF TGTGCCAGCAGTGGATCCGGGACTAGTACCGGGGAGCTGTTTTTT